This TCR beta chain is drawn from a study of blood T cell repertoires in COVID-19. Study summary: In each case, the material was cDNA or gDNA derived from T cells, B-cell-depleted T cells, or PBMCs.

The V and J ends lost 0 bases and 4 bases respectively, with 9 bases between them. The CDR3 is 14 residues long. The germline gives CDR1 SGHDN, CDR2 FVKESK. Participants spanned ages about 18 to 100 years and resided in fewer than 30 US areas. Clinical history reported by participants formed the basis on which cohorts were assigned. The authors' processing: Reference gene primer amplification yielded estimated nucleated cell counts. The protocol was immunoSEQ multiplex PCR, while the TCRdb copy is restricted to in-frame clones and leaves out a portion. That table gives V, J and clone size, and the DNA gave D and trimming. The repertoire holds more than 350,000 clones, approximately 91% seen once, with roughly 1.4% in the top ten.

The origin of this receptor is a woman aged 18 to 35 who had been exposed to COVID-19. The chain joins TRBV14 to TRBJ1-2, with D perhaps TRBD1 (6 bases). Sequencing input: PBMCs or T cells enriched from blood (not recorded which). CDR3 DNA: TGTGCCAGCAGCCAAGACCGCAGGGGCTATGGCTACACCTTC. It translates to CASSQDRRGYGYTF.